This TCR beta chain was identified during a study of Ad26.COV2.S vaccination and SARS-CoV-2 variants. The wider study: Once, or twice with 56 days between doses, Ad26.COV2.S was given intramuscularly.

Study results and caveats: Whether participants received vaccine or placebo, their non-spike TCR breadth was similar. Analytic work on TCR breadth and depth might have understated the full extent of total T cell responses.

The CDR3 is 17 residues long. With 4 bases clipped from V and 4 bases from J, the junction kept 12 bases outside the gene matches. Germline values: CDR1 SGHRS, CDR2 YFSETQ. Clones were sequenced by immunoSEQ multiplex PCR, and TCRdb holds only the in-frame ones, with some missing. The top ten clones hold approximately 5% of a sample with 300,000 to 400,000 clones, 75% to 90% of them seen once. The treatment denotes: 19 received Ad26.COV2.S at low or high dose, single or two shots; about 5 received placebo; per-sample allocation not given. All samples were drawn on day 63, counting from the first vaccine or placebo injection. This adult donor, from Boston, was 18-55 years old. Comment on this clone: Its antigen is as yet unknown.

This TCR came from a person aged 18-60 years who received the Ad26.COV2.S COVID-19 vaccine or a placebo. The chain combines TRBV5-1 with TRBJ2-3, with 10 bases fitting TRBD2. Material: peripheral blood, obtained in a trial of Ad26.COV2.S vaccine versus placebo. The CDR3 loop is CASSPSLAGEIADTQYF. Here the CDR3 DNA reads TGCGCCAGCAGCCCCAGTCTAGCGGGGGAGATCGCAGATACGCAGTATTTT. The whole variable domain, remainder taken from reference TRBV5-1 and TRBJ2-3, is KAGVTQTPRYLIKTRGQQVTLSCSPISGHRSVSWYQQTPGQGLQFLFEYFSETQRNKGNFPGRFSGRQFSNSRSEMNVSTLELGDSALYLCASSPSLAGEIADTQYFGPGTRLTVL.